These 29 T cell receptor beta chains share one sample of origin, sequenced in a study of T cells in Graves' hyperthyroidism and ophthalmopathy. Amplified regions were TCR beta CDR3 sequences from RNA transcripts. The HTBI set primed first-round TCR CDR3 RT-PCR. TCRdb called the multiplex PCR reads again in MiXCR, with one record for every CDR3 protein. The sample carries 400,000 or so distinct CDR3 sequences, over 12% recorded once. Sequenced material: blood. Receptor source: a man in his fifties with Graves' ophthalmopathy.

There are many counts of this clonotype. V usage is TRBV20-1 and J usage is TRBJ2-7; the match to TRBD1 covers 9 bases. The V and J ends lost 5 bases and 5 bases, in that order; junction bases with no gene match: 4. This CDR3 comprises 12 residues. Germline V gives CDR1 DFQATT, CDR2 SNEGSKA (reference sequence). CDR3 sequence reads: CSAGRQGDEQYF. DNA of the CDR3: TGCAGTGCTGGAAGACAGGGGGACGAGCAGTACTTC.

This chain uses TRBV28 with TRBJ2-7, with TRBD2 matching 9 bases. Germline V gene data show CDR1 as MDHEN and CDR2 as SYDVKM. The J segment lost 4 bases and the V segment lost 8 bases, leaving 6 bases of the junction unmatched. The CDR3 is 13 amino acids. The CDR3 sequence: CASRLAALYEQYF. For the CDR3, the DNA is TGTGCCAGCCGACTAGCGGCCCTTTACGAGCAGTACTTC.

This clonotype was counted many times. The V call is TRBV20-1, the J call TRBJ1-2; D remains unclear. Germline CDR1 reads DFQATT; CDR2 reads SNEGSKA (reference sequence). With 1 base removed from V and 8 bases from J, the gap between germline ends came to 8 bases. This CDR3 has 11 residues. CDR3 in DNA: TGCAGTGCTAGAGGTGGGGTAGGCTACACCTTC. Its protein is CSARGGVGYTF.

In this sample, this clonotype turned up many times. The chain has TRBV7-3 and TRBJ2-1; 7 nucleotides match TRBD1. Germline lookup yields CDR1 SGHTA and CDR2 FQGTGA. Trimming cost V 5 bases and J 2 bases; bases outside gene matches: 6. The CDR3 runs 15 residues. In nucleotides, the CDR3 is TGTGCCAGCAGCCCAGGGGGTCTCACCTACAATGAGCAGTTCTTC. This sequence encodes CASSPGGLTYNEQFF. The whole variable domain, remainder taken from reference TRBV7-3 and TRBJ2-1, is GAGVSQTPSNKVTEKGKYVELRCDPISGHTALYWYRQSLGQGPEFLIYFQGTGAADDSGLPNDRFFAVRPEGSVSTLKIQRTERGDSAVYLCASSPGGLTYNEQFFGPGTRLTVL.

The table lists this clonotype with many counts. The rearrangement joins TRBV18 to TRBJ1-5; the D gene is possibly TRBD1 (6 bases). The germline gives CDR1 KGHSH, CDR2 LQKENI. Trimming removed 4 bases at V and 3 bases at J, with 16 bases between. This CDR3 has 16 amino acids. The CDR3 region is CASSLGRGAINQPQHF. The CDR3 bases are TGTGCCAGCTCACTCGGGAGGGGGGCAATCAATCAGCCCCAGCATTTT.

This clonotype appeared many times. The chain is built from TRBV4-1 and TRBJ2-5; 9 bases are shared with TRBD2. There are 18 residues in the CDR3. Germline V gives CDR1 MGHRA, CDR2 YSYEKL. V trimming: 0 bases; J trimming: 2 bases; junction bases outside the gene matches: 10. This chain's CDR3 is CASSQDLVGLAGQETQYF. The CDR3 DNA sequence: TGCGCCAGCAGCCAAGATTTGGTGGGCCTAGCGGGACAAGAGACCCAGTACTTC.

The sample holds many counts of this clonotype. This chain connects TRBV29-1 to TRBJ2-5, with TRBD2 identical over 8 bases. V was clipped by 5 bases and J by 4 bases; unmatched bases: 12. The CDR3 extends over 15 amino acids. Germline V gene sequence: CDR1 SQVTM, CDR2 ANQGSEA. CDR3 sequence reads: CSVPALTGGGETQYF. The CDR3 DNA reads TGCAGCGTTCCAGCCTTGACGGGAGGGGGAGAGACCCAGTACTTC.

This clonotype has at least ten counts. The DNA for the CDR3 is TGCAGTGCTAGAGAGGTTTTCCAAGAGACCCAGTACTTC. As protein: CSAREVFQETQYF. The chain is built from TRBV20-1 and TRBJ2-5, with D hard to call. V lost 0 bases and J lost 1, with 6 bases in between. This CDR3 has 13 residues. Germline CDR1 and CDR2: DFQATT and SNEGSKA (reference sequence).

The CDR3, as DNA: TGTGCCAGCAGTTCCTCATTAGGAGCAAATGAAAAACTGTTTTTT. It codes for CASSSSLGANEKLFF. The chain combines TRBV27 with TRBJ1-4, with unresolved D. The germline gives CDR1 MNHEY, CDR2 SMNVEV (reference sequence). The CDR3 consists of 15 residues. V gave up 4 bases and J gave up 5 bases, with 14 bases separating them.

This clonotype was seen repeatedly, ten times or more. The chain couples TRBV7-9 to TRBJ2-7, with 9 bases matching TRBD2. The ends lost 5 bases at V and 3 bases at J; junction bases unmatched: 5. CDR3 size: 14 residues. The germline gives CDR1 SEHNR, CDR2 FQNEAQ (reference sequence). Written as DNA, the CDR3 is TGTGCCAGCAGCGGAGGGACTAGCAGCTACGAGCAGTACTTC. Residues: CASSGGTSSYEQYF.

This clonotype has a count of ten or more. The J gene is TRBJ2-5, the V gene TRBV5-8; D call uncertain. V was pared by 6 bases and J by 2 bases, with 14 bases between. CDR1 is SGHTS and CDR2 is YDEGEE in the germline V gene. This CDR3 spans 14 amino acids. In DNA form, the CDR3 reads TGTGCCAGCACCCAAGACCCGAATCAAGAGACCCAGTACTTC. This gives the protein CASTQDPNQETQYF.

At least ten counts were recorded for this clonotype. CDR3 DNA: TGCAGTGCAACGGACGGAGGCAATCAGCCCCAGCATTTT. Protein: CSATDGGNQPQHF. This sequence joins TRBV20-1 and TRBJ1-5; D uncertain. CDR1 is DFQATT, CDR2 SNEGSKA, per germline (reference sequence). The CDR3 consists of 13 residues. V gave up 6 bases and J gave up 2 bases, with 11 bases separating them.

Remarks on this clonotype: This sequence may be a read error, since a much larger clone differs from it by one base. The chain is built from TRBV5-1 and TRBJ2-1; D possibly corresponds to TRBD1 (6 bases). CDR1 is SGHRS, CDR2 YFSETQ, per germline. CDR3 size: 15 residues. Trimming shortened V by 3 bases and J by 10 bases, and 20 bases separated the two germline ends. The CDR3 protein is CASSSYPGHPAEQFF. CDR3 in DNA: TGCGCCAGCAGCTCATACCCGGGACACCCGGCGGAGCAGTTCTTC.

The CDR3 DNA is TGCAGCGTTGAACCCTCCGACACTGAAGCTTTCTTT. The encoded protein is CSVEPSDTEAFF. This chain joins TRBV29-1 and TRBJ1-1; D is ambiguous. Germline V gene sequence: CDR1 SQVTM, CDR2 ANQGSEA. Trimming removed 2 bases from V and 3 bases from J, with 7 bases in between. The CDR3 is 12 residues long.

J is TRBJ1-1 and V is TRBV6-1, with no clear D. The CDR3 sequence is 13 residues long. The V and J ends lost 8 bases and 0 bases respectively, with 10 bases between them. Germline V gene sequence: CDR1 MNHNS, CDR2 SASEGT. CDR3 sequence reads: CASAGRMNTEAFF. The DNA of the CDR3 is TGTGCCAGCGCTGGACGGATGAACACTGAAGCTTTCTTT.

In this sample, this clonotype turned up many times. The chain joins TRBV29-1 to TRBJ2-7; 7 nucleotides agree with TRBD2. CDR1 and CDR2 (germline): SQVTM, ANQGSEA. This CDR3 is built from 15 residues. The V gene end was trimmed by 6 bases and the J gene end by 4 bases; junction bases not matched to a gene: 15. As DNA, the CDR3 is TGCAGCGTCTTGGGCCTGACTAGCATAAGGTACGAGCAGTACTTC. It specifies CSVLGLTSIRYEQYF.

This clonotype was detected ten times or more. The genes are TRBV27 and TRBJ2-1, with D possibly called TRBD1 or TRBD2 (6 bases each). Germline CDR1 and CDR2: MNHEY and SMNVEV (reference sequence). This CDR3 region has 17 residues. V lost 6 bases and J lost 1, with 19 bases in between. This CDR3 is CASRATGAGRSYNEQFF. The CDR3 bases are TGTGCCAGCAGAGCGACAGGCGCGGGAAGGTCCTACAATGAGCAGTTCTTC.

This clonotype was detected ten times or more. The chain is built from TRBV3-1 and TRBJ2-3; TRBD2 might be the D (6 bases). The CDR3 length is 14 residues. V lost 6 bases and J 0 bases, leaving 10 bases between the germline ends. The germline V gene has CDR1 LGHDT and CDR2 YNNKEL (reference sequence). The CDR3 DNA reads as TGTGCCAGCAGTCCCGGGACTAGCACAGATACGCAGTATTTT. Amino acid sequence: CASSPGTSTDTQYF.

This clonotype was picked up many times. The V call is TRBV11-3, the J call TRBJ2-1, with a weak D call TRBD1 (5 bases). CDR3 length: 15 amino acids. Between the trimmed V and J ends, which lost 1 base and 5 bases, there was a span of 12 bases. Germline CDR1 reads SGHNT; CDR2 reads YENEEA. The CDR3 is CASSLVSGNHNEQFF. In DNA form, the CDR3 reads TGTGCCAGCAGCTTAGTGTCAGGGAACCACAATGAGCAGTTCTTC.

The table lists this clonotype with many counts. The chain is built from TRBV30 and TRBJ1-5; no firm D call. CDR1 and CDR2 from the germline V gene are GTSNPN and SVGIG (reference sequence). CDR3 length: 14 residues. Between the trimmed V and J ends, which lost 3 bases and 0 bases, there was a span of 9 bases. As DNA, the CDR3 is TGTGCCTGGAGCTCCAGACTTAGCAATCAGCCCCAGCATTTT. This encodes CAWSSRLSNQPQHF. Using reference TRBV30 and TRBJ1-5 for the parts outside the CDR3, the full variable domain is SQTIHQWPATLVQPVGSPLSLECTVEGTSNPNLYWYRQAAGRGLQLLFYSVGIGQISSEVPQNLSASRPQDRQFILSSKKLLLSDSGFYLCAWSSRLSNQPQHFGDGTRLSIL.

In its sample, this clonotype was seen many times. The genes are TRBV12-3 or TRBV12-4 and TRBJ2-7; 8 nucleotides align to TRBD1. V lost 6 bases and J lost 2; bases outside the gene matches: 6. This CDR3 comprises 14 residues. The CDR3 spells CASSTLTGAYEQYF. In nucleotides, the CDR3 is TGTGCCAGCAGCACATTGACAGGGGCCTACGAGCAGTACTTC.

The J gene is TRBJ2-5, the V gene TRBV6-5, with D maybe TRBD2 (7 bases). Germline values: CDR1 MNHEY, CDR2 SVGAGI. V was cut by 0 bases and J by 7 bases, with 15 bases left in between. The CDR3 is 15 amino acids. The CDR3 sequence is CASSYSGGGQGTQYF. As DNA, the CDR3 is TGTGCCAGCAGTTACTCTGGGGGGGGGCAGGGGACCCAGTACTTC.

This clonotype was seen repeatedly, ten times or more. J is TRBJ2-1 and V is TRBV20-1; unclear D gene. This CDR3 is 14 amino acids long. V was clipped by 6 bases and J by 7 bases, with 19 bases between them. CDR1 is DFQATT and CDR2 is SNEGSKA in the germline V gene (reference sequence). The chain's CDR3 is CSAGRLSFGNEQFF. The CDR3 region has the DNA TGCAGTGCAGGCAGGTTGAGTTTCGGAAATGAGCAGTTCTTC.

This clonotype has just a few counts. The chain joins TRBV19 to TRBJ2-7; 11 nucleotides line up with TRBD2. This CDR3 has 15 amino acids. The germline CDR1 and CDR2 sequences are LNHDA and SQIVND (reference sequence). The V gene end was trimmed by 6 bases and the J gene end by 2 bases; junction bases not matched to a gene: 6. DNA for the CDR3: TGTGCCAGTAGCACGGGACTAGCGGAAACCTACGAGCAGTACTTC. It codes for CASSTGLAETYEQYF.

As regards this clonotype: Since a much larger clone is just one base distant, this may be a read error. The chain carries TRBV14 and TRBJ2-1; 11 bases are shared with TRBD2. Germline assignment: CDR1 SGHDN and CDR2 FVKESK. Losses at the gene ends were 3 bases for V and 8 bases for J; bases not matched to a gene: 9. This CDR3 is 16 amino acids long. DNA of the CDR3: TGTGCCAGCAGCCAGGGACTAGCGGTCGGTAGATATGAGCAGTTCTTC. Translated, it gives CASSQGLAVGRYEQFF.

The sample holds many counts of this clonotype. This chain links TRBV12-5 with TRBJ2-1, with 13 bases matching TRBD2. CDR1 and CDR2 from the germline V gene are LGHNT and FRNRAP. The CDR3 runs to 16 residues. After removal of 6 bases from V and 5 bases from J, the junction contained 7 bases not matched to a gene. The CDR3 DNA sequence: TGTGCTAGTGGCGCCCCCGGACTAGCGGGGGACAATGAGCAGTTCTTC. Residues: CASGAPGLAGDNEQFF.

This clonotype was seen many times. V and J are TRBV6-1 and TRBJ2-2, with 11 bases aligning to TRBD1. Trimming at V came to 8 bases and at J to 6 bases, leaving 8 bases not matched to a gene. In germline, CDR1 is MNHNS, CDR2 SASEGT. The CDR3 is made up of 15 amino acids. CDR3 bases: TGTGCCAGCGACCGGGACAGGGGGACGGCCGGGGAGCTGTTTTTT. Its protein product is CASDRDRGTAGELFF.

Ten or more counts support this clonotype. In DNA, the CDR3 is TGCGCCAGCAGGGCGACCCTGATAAATGAGCAGTTCTTC. It codes for CASRATLINEQFF. The V and J genes are TRBV5-1 and TRBJ2-1; D remains unclear. Trimming stripped 5 bases from V and 7 bases from J, with 13 bases between. This CDR3 has 13 residues. CDR1 is SGHRS, CDR2 YFSETQ, per germline. The complete variable domain, with remaining parts taken from reference TRBV5-1 and TRBJ2-1, reads KAGVTQTPRYLIKTRGQQVTLSCSPISGHRSVSWYQQTPGQGLQFLFEYFSETQRNKGNFPGRFSGRQFSNSRSEMNVSTLELGDSALYLCASRATLINEQFFGPGTRLTVL.

Only a few counts were recorded for this clonotype. V and J are TRBV27 and TRBJ2-7; D is possibly TRBD1 or TRBD2 (5 bases each). Trimming left V 7 bases short and J 0 bases short, with 13 bases between. The CDR3 spans 14 residues. Germline CDR1 reads MNHEY; CDR2 reads SMNVEV (reference sequence). The CDR3 sequence is CASKGRVSSYEQYF. The CDR3 bases are TGTGCCAGCAAGGGACGGGTGAGCTCCTACGAGCAGTACTTC.